The T cell receptor (gamma chain) described here comes from a study of gamma-delta T cells after stem cell transplantation. For this clone: A much more abundant neighbour one base away suggests this may be a read error.

The V and J ends lost 5 bases and 8 bases, in that order; junction bases with no gene match: 6. Germline CDR1 reads GITISATS; CDR2 reads ISYDGTV (reference sequence). This CDR3 has 15 amino acids. TCRdb reprocessed the RT-PCR reads through CATT. The sample lists a few hundred gamma-chain clones; approximately 19% were seen once. Sequenced input: gamma-delta T cells. The sequence was collected from a human donor. It is not recorded whose cells these are; they may come from a transplant donor. The chain uses TRGV9 and TRGJP. Matching the DNA to germline supplied the J gene, which TCRdb does not give. CDR3 in amino acids: CALWVLKLGKKIKVF. DNA for the CDR3: TGTGCCTTGTGGGTTTTGAAGTTGGGCAAAAAAATCAAGGTATTT.